This T cell receptor beta chain emerged from a study of CXCR3-negative and CXCR3-positive naive CD8 T cells (dated by TCRdb to the late 2010s). Concerning the study at large: Roughly 140 million TRB reads were obtained in total, roughly 1.5 +/- 0.3 million reads per library. Diversity and physicochemical repertoire analyses covered some eleven donors pooled from two independent experiments. Naive subsets from 5 or 6 donors and memory cells from 3 donors were included in the TRBV-TRBJ cluster analysis.

Each CD8+ T cell subset was flow-sorted in triplicate, with approximately 300,000 cells per subset placed directly into RLT lysis buffer. To keep memory contaminants out, a stringent definition of naive CD8+ T cells was applied: CD45RO-CCR7+CD27+CD95-. Peripheral blood mononuclear cells were isolated from buffy coats by standard density gradient centrifugation. A FACSAria III was used to flow-sort naive CXCR3-negative and CXCR3-positive CD8+ T cells. An RNeasy Mini Kit was used to extract total RNA from the sorted cells. Details on this clonotype: This clone's antigen is unknown.

In the germline V gene (reference sequence), CDR1 corresponds to SEHNR and CDR2 to FQNEAQ. From its cysteine to its phenylalanine, the CDR3 spans 16 amino acids. No DNA is listed. Results the study describes overall, beyond this receptor: Naive CXCR3-negative and CXCR3-positive cells from the same donor showed similar TRBV-TRBJ usage, whereas memory cells showed distinct patterns. Surface CD5, linked to self-reactivity in mice, was comparable between naive subsets; TCR interaction strength was therefore also inferred from TRB CDR3 physicochemical properties. Freshly isolated PBMCs were used for most assays because CXCR3 expression went down partially after cryopreservation. Both naive subsets had comparably high repertoire diversity, while memory CD8+ T cells had much lower repertoire diversity. TRB CDR3s from CXCR3-positive naive cells showed higher hydrophobicity (lower Kidera factor 4), lower energy, and higher strength and volume indices than CXCR3-negative naive cells.

The run used a NextSeq 550. The Human TCR Profiling Kit (MiLaboratory) was used to prepare UMI-labeled 5' RACE TRB cDNA libraries. cDNA synthesis used the entire amount of extracted RNA, and PCR amplification then used the entire amount of cDNA produced. Libraries were prepared in parallel with an identical number of PCR cycles. The published analysis was carried out like this. About 50,000 +/- 10,000 unique UMI-labeled TRB cDNA molecules per library were extracted with MIGEC and MiXCR, with at least two reads per UMI required. Each library averaged roughly 40,000 +/- 10,000 functional in-frame TRB CDR3 nucleotide clonotypes without stop codons. After downsampling to 5000 UMI-labeled TRB molecules per sample, diversity metrics, including normalized Shannon-Wiener and Chao1, were computed in VDJtools. VDJtools computed clonotype-size-weighted physicochemical properties of the central five CDR3 residues: interaction energy, strength, volume and Kidera factor 4. Once TCRdb had reprocessed the reads, it stored one entry per CDR3 protein sequence and supplied no DNA. Here the V and J calls rest on TCRdb's processing, not on the authors' analysis. The sample's table covers some 140,000 distinct CDR3 sequences. The leading ten clones occupy roughly 0.39% of the sample.

The sequence came from a human donor in good health. Some clones in this sample may be carry-over from other donors' samples. Sequenced input: naive CXCR3+ CD8+ T cells from blood. The cell subset or site label on this specimen signifies: CD45RO-CCR7+CD27+CD95- naive CD8+ T cells expressing CXCR3 (TNR3+). The chain uses TRBV7-9 and TRBJ1-2. The CDR3: CASSFLPSGLDYGYTF.